One and the same sample provided the 2 T cell receptor beta chains below, sequenced in a study of blood T cells in healthy people across ages. The use of a sample-barcoded 5' primer and a J-beta primer mix characterized a second PCR of roughly 6 to 11 cycles. TCRdb analysed the 5' RACE reads with MiXCR anew, one entry per CDR3 protein. The data show around 1,800,000 distinct CDR3 sequences, approximately 39% seen once. The sequenced sample was blood. These receptors originate from a human donor in good health.

The chain combines TRBV7-2 with TRBJ1-4; D not resolved. V was clipped by 5 bases and J by 1 base, with 11 bases between them. The length of the CDR3 is 15 residues. Germline V gene data show CDR1 as SGHTA and CDR2 as FQGNSA. In DNA form, the CDR3 reads TGTGCCAGCAGCAAGAATTCGGGAACTAATGAAAAACTGTTTTTT. Residues: CASSKNSGTNEKLFF.

This chain links TRBV21-1 with TRBJ2-1; the listed D gene, TRBD1, was not tested against the DNA. TRBV21-1 is described as a pseudogene. The CDR3 has 16 residues. The CDR3 bases are TGTGCCAGCAGCCCCCCCGACCCAAACAAAGACAATGAGCAGTTCTTC. Translation: CASSPPDPNKDNEQFF.